A single count supports the clone carrying this TCR beta chain. Described time point: baseline, week 1 (first vaccination visit). The treatment was: pre-vaccination baseline after standard-of-care therapy. The study enrolled donors with new WHO grade 3 or 4 IDH1-mutant, ATRX-lost astrocytomas. The germline V and J ends were trimmed by 6 bases and 2 bases, with 12 bases remaining between them. This CDR3 has 13 amino acids. Germline CDR1 SQVTM, CDR2 ANQGSEA. The entry originates in a study of a mutant IDH1 vaccine in newly diagnosed glioma. Study background: Radiotherapy, temozolomide, or both had been given previously, and both were given to most.

TCRdb's table, derived via immunoSEQ multiplex PCR, lists solely in-frame clones and lacks some. Altogether about 92,000 clones are present, roughly 77% being singletons, with the ten largest covering around 7%. The material sequenced was PBMCs, taken from a glioma patient treated with radiotherapy, temozolomide or both. The sequence derives from a middle-aged man with glioma. The chain combines TRBV29-1 with TRBJ2-3; the D is unclear. The CDR3: CSVGRFLTDTQYF. CDR3 in DNA: TGCAGCGTCGGGCGGTTCCTCACAGATACGCAGTATTTT.